This T cell receptor beta chain is from a study of identical twins. This clonotype was recorded a few times. The target antigen is unknown. The CDR3 has 14 residues. Between the trimmed V and J ends, which lost 2 bases and 5 bases, there was a span of 13 bases. Germline CDR1 reads MDHEN; CDR2 reads SYDVKM. Notes on the study in general: Out-of-frame alpha sequences shared between twins exhibited an excess of low generation probability. Within monozygotic twins, out-of-frame TCR alpha sharing was underestimated by the models. There were fewer insertions in abundant cord blood beta clonotypes, but memory repertoires showed no such pattern.

It was template switching that added a universal primer site, and there were unique molecular identifiers on the cDNA. Using its own MiXCR run on the 5' RACE reads, TCRdb lists one record per CDR3 protein. The table includes 450,000 or so distinct CDR3 sequences, approximately 14% detected once. A further study also used this sample, focusing on yellow fever vaccine responses in identical twins.

This sequence originates from a woman aged 18-29 years in good health. The source material was CD4+ T cells sorted from blood. This chain uses TRBV28 with TRBJ2-7; perhaps TRBD1 as D (6 bases). Here the CDR3 reads CASSLSLGAHEQYF. In DNA, the CDR3 is TGTGCCAGCAGTTTAAGTTTGGGGGCCCACGAGCAGTACTTC. Full variable domain (remainder filled in from reference TRBV28 and TRBJ2-7): DVKVTQSSRYLVKRTGEKVFLECVQDMDHENMFWYRQDPGLGLRLIYFSYDVKMKEKGDIPEGYSVSREKKERFSLILESASTNQTSMYLCASSLSLGAHEQYFGPGTRLTVT.